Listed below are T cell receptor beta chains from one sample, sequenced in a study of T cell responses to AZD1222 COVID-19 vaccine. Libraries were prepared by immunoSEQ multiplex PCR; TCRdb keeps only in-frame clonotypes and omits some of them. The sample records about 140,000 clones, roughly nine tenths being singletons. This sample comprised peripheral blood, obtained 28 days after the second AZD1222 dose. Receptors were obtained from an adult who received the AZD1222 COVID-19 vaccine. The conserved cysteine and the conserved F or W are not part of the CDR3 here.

CDR3 protein: ASSSDGVSTEAF
V gene: TRBV5-1
J gene: TRBJ1-1

CDR3 protein: ASSLDTNYGYT
V gene: TRBV12-3/TRBV12-4
J gene: TRBJ1-2

CDR3 protein: ASSSGIVAGSETQY
V gene: TRBV5-4
J gene: TRBJ2-5

CDR3 protein: ASTQGRRTGGSADSYNEQF
V gene: TRBV5-1
J gene: TRBJ2-1

CDR3 protein: ASSSLRGNQPQH
V gene: TRBV2
J gene: TRBJ1-5

CDR3 protein: ASSRRQGNTEAF
V gene: TRBV3-1/TRBV3-2
J gene: TRBJ1-1

CDR3 protein: ASSMEGAVGNQPQH
V gene: TRBV19
J gene: TRBJ1-5

CDR3 protein: ASKMDTGELF
V gene: TRBV5-1
J gene: TRBJ2-2

CDR3 protein: ASSPPVGSGNTIY
V gene: TRBV5-6
J gene: TRBJ1-3

CDR3 protein: ASSPFSGQPQH
V gene: TRBV7-2
J gene: TRBJ1-5

CDR3 protein: ASSQDSGDQPQH
V gene: TRBV4-2
J gene: TRBJ1-5

CDR3 protein: ASSINREHEQF
V gene: TRBV19
J gene: TRBJ2-1

CDR3 protein: ASRPGPPARTEAF
V gene: TRBV2
J gene: TRBJ1-1

CDR3 protein: ASSYSGLGYT
V gene: TRBV11-2
J gene: TRBJ1-2

CDR3 protein: ASLSGGGGYGYT
V gene: TRBV5-6
J gene: TRBJ1-2

CDR3 protein: ATHVGVLNTEAF
V gene: TRBV10-3
J gene: TRBJ1-1

CDR3 protein: ASSPGGGVGSPLH
V gene: TRBV9
J gene: TRBJ1-6

CDR3 protein: ASSPRDRQADTQY
V gene: TRBV18
J gene: TRBJ2-3

CDR3 protein: ASSLIQGRAYNEQF
V gene: TRBV27
J gene: TRBJ2-1

CDR3 protein: ASSYSRPSGEKLF
V gene: TRBV6-5
J gene: TRBJ1-4

CDR3 protein: ASNGQYSNQPQH
V gene: TRBV6-6
J gene: TRBJ1-5

CDR3 protein: ASSQGQGPFQPQH
V gene: TRBV4-3
J gene: TRBJ1-5